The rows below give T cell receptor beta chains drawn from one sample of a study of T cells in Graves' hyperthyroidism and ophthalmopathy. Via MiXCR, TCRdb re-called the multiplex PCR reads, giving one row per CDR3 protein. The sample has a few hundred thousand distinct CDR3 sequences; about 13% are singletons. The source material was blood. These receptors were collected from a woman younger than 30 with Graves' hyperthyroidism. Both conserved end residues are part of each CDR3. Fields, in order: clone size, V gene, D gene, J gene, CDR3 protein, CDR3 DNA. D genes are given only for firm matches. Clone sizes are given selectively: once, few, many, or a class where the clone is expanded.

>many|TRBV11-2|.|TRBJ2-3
CASSFGLGTDTQYF
TGTGCCAGCAGCTTCGGTCTCGGGACAGATACGCAGTATTTT
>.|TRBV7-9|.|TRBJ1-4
CASSEATRQNEKLFF
TGTGCCAGCAGCGAAGCGACCCGACAAAATGAAAAACTGTTTTTT
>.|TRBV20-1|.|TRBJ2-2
CSARVGGGTGELFF
TGCAGTGCTAGAGTTGGTGGGGGCACCGGGGAGCTGTTTTTT
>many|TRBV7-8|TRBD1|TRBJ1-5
CASSKGTGGRQPQHF
TGTGCCAGCAGCAAAGGGACAGGGGGAAGACAGCCCCAGCATTTT
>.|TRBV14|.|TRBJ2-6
CASSSTLAGANVLTF
TGTGCCAGCAGTTCAACTCTCGCCGGGGCCAACGTCCTGACTTTC
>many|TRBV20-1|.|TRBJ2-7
CSARDSHSYEQYF
TGCAGTGCTAGAGACAGCCACTCCTACGAGCAGTACTTC
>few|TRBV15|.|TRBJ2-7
CATSRDSSSGGYEQYF
TGTGCCACCAGCAGAGATTCCAGTAGCGGAGGCTACGAGCAGTACTTC
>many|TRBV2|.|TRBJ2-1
CASSDLSREQFF
TGTGCCAGCAGTGACCTTAGCCGTGAGCAGTTCTTC
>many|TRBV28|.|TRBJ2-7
CASSFSAYEQYF
TGTGCCAGCAGTTTCTCCGCCTACGAGCAGTACTTC
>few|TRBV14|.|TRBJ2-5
CASSQGTKETQYF
TGTGCCAGCAGCCAAGGGACGAAAGAGACCCAGTACTTC
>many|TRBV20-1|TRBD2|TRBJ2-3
CSARDRVAGDVTDTQYF
TGCAGTGCTAGAGATCGAGTAGCGGGAGATGTTACAGATACGCAGTATTTT
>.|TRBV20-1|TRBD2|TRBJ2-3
CSASDLAGERADTQYF
TGCAGTGCTAGCGACTTAGCGGGAGAACGTGCAGATACGCAGTATTTT
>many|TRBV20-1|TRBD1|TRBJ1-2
CSAQSGQGSGANYGYTF
TGCAGTGCCCAGTCGGGACAGGGTAGCGGAGCTAACTATGGCTACACCTTC
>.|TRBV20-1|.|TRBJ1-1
CSAFRQGNTEAFF
TGCAGCGCATTCCGGCAGGGGAACACTGAAGCTTTCTTT
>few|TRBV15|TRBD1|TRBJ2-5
CATSRGGTGVETQYF
TGTGCCACCAGCAGAGGAGGGACAGGGGTAGAGACCCAGTACTTC
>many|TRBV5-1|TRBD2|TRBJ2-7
CASSLTAGVGYEQYF
TGCGCCAGCAGCTTGACGGCGGGAGTGGGTTACGAGCAGTACTTC
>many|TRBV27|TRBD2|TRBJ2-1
CASSPLAGVIYNEQFF
TGTGCCAGCAGTCCCTTAGCGGGGGTCATTTACAATGAGCAGTTCTTC
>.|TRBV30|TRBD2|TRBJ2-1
CAWSILAGEQFF
TGTGCCTGGAGTATACTAGCGGGAGAGCAGTTCTTC
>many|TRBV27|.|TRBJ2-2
CASKNRENTGELFF
TGTGCCAGCAAGAACAGGGAGAACACCGGGGAGCTGTTTTTT
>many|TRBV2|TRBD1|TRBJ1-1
CASNADRVNTEAFF
TGTGCCAGTAACGCGGACAGGGTCAACACTGAAGCTTTCTTT
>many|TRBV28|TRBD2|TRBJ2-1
CASVGEGGSYNEQFF
TGTGCCAGCGTCGGTGAGGGAGGGTCCTACAATGAGCAGTTCTTC
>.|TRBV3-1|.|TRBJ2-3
CASSSSTSMDTQYF
TGTGCCAGCAGCTCTTCTACTAGCATGGATACGCAGTATTTT
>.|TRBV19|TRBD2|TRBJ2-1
CASSISGLAGGQFF
TGTGCCAGTAGTATAAGTGGACTAGCGGGAGGGCAGTTCTTC
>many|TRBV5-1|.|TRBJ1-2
CASSTGSGGADGYTF
TGCGCCAGCAGCACGGGGTCTGGGGGCGCGGACGGCTACACCTTC
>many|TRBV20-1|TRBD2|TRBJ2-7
CSVPSGKVYEQYF
TGCAGTGTCCCTAGCGGGAAAGTCTACGAGCAGTACTTC
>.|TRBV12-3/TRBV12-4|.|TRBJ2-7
CASMGMGKKEQYF
TGTGCCAGCATGGGTATGGGAAAGAAGGAGCAGTACTTC
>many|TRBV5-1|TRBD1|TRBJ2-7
CARGTGAAYEQYF
TGCGCCAGAGGGACAGGGGCCGCCTACGAGCAGTACTTC
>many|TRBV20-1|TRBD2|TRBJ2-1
CSARDPHGTSGSNEQFF
TGCAGTGCTAGAGATCCTCACGGGACTAGCGGGAGCAATGAGCAGTTCTTC
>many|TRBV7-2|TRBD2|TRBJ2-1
CASSLGLASGMDEQFF
TGTGCCAGCAGCTTAGGCTTGGCTAGCGGGATGGATGAGCAGTTCTTC
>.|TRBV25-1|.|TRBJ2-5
CASSGTHQTQYF
TGTGCCAGCAGCGGGACCCATCAGACCCAGTACTTC
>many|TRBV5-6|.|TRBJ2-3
CASSWASDTQYF
TGTGCCAGCAGCTGGGCTTCAGATACGCAGTATTTT
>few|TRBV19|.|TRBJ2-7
CASSHTLRDEQYF
TGTGCCAGTAGTCACACCCTGCGGGACGAGCAGTACTTC
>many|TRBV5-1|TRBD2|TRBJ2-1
CASSLGVSGRGTRQFF
TGCGCCAGCAGCTTGGGCGTTAGCGGGAGGGGGACACGGCAGTTCTTC
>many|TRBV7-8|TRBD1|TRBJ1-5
CASSWDSTNQPQHF
TGTGCCAGCAGCTGGGACAGTACAAATCAGCCCCAGCATTTT
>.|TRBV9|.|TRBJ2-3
CASSVGPGHYTDTQYF
TGTGCCAGCAGCGTAGGCCCAGGGCATTACACAGATACGCAGTATTTT
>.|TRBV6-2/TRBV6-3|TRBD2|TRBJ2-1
CASSGSSLAGGYNEQFF
TGTGCCAGCAGTGGATCCTCACTAGCGGGAGGGTACAATGAGCAGTTCTTC
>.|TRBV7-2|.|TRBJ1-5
CASSLGGVRTDTQHF
TGTGCCAGCAGCTTAGGTGGCGTCCGCACAGATACGCAGCATTTT
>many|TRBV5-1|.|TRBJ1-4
CASSLASYEKLFF
TGCGCCAGCAGCTTGGCCAGTTATGAAAAACTGTTTTTT
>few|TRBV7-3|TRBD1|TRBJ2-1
CASSLGSGGSYNEQFF
TGTGCCAGCAGCTTAGGTTCAGGGGGCTCCTACAATGAGCAGTTCTTC
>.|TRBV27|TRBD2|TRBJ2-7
CASSLSLAGTTYEQYF
TGTGCCAGCAGTTTAAGTCTAGCGGGGACGACCTACGAGCAGTACTTC
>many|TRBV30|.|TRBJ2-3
CAWGRGADTQYF
TGTGCCTGGGGAAGGGGCGCAGATACGCAGTATTTT
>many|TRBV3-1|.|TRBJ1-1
CASSHGTRYTEAFF
TGTGCCAGCAGCCATGGGACAAGGTACACTGAAGCTTTCTTT
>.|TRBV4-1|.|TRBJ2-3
CASSLLARGPTDTQYF
TGCGCCAGCAGCCTCTTAGCGAGAGGGCCAACAGATACGCAGTATTTT
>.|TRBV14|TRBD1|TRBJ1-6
CASSPAQGVYSPLHF
TGTGCCAGCAGCCCCGCTCAGGGGGTTTATTCACCCCTCCACTTT
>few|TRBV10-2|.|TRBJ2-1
CASSEGLTYNEQFF
TGCGCCAGCAGTGAAGGACTCACCTACAATGAGCAGTTCTTC
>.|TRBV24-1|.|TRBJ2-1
CATSTSTVNEQFF
TGTGCCACCAGCACCTCGACGGTCAATGAGCAGTTCTTC
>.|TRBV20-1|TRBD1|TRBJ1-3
CSARTGGGGNTIYF
TGCAGTGCCCGGACAGGGGGAGGAGGAAACACCATATATTTT
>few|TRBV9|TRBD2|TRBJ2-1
CASSPQPGLRNEQFF
TGTGCCAGCAGCCCTCAACCGGGACTACGTAATGAGCAGTTCTTC
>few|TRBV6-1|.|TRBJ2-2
CASRGPGANTGELFF
TGTGCCAGCCGCGGGCCCGGAGCGAACACCGGGGAGCTGTTTTTT
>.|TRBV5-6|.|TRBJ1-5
CANSLGGTNQPQHF
TGTGCCAACAGCTTGGGAGGGACTAATCAGCCCCAGCATTTT
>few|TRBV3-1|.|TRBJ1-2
CASSQGTSYGYTF
TGTGCCAGCAGCCAAGGGACATCCTATGGCTACACCTTC
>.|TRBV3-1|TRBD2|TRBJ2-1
CASSPSGLTNNEQFF
TGTGCCAGCAGCCCTAGCGGCCTAACAAACAATGAGCAGTTCTTC
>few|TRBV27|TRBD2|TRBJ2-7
CASRTLAGLPYEQHF
TGTGCCAGCAGAACACTAGCGGGGCTTCCCTACGAGCAGCACTTC
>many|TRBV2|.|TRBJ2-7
CASSELGSASYEQYF
TGTGCCAGCAGTGAATTAGGGTCGGCGTCCTACGAGCAGTACTTC
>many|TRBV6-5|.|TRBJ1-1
CASSYDTSKGTEAFF
TGTGCCAGCAGTTACGACACGTCGAAGGGGACTGAAGCTTTCTTT
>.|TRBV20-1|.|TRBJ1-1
CSARIVAGNTEAFF
TGCAGTGCTAGAATTGTGGCGGGAAACACTGAAGCTTTCTTT
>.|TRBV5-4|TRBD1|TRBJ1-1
CASRALQGARVETEAFF
TGTGCCAGCAGAGCCTTACAGGGGGCGCGGGTAGAAACTGAAGCTTTCTTT
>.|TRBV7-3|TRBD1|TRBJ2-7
CASSVPGTGHSYEQYF
TGTGCCAGCAGCGTCCCCGGGACAGGGCATTCCTACGAGCAGTACTTC
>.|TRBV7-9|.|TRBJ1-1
CASSLRDPTEAFF
TGTGCCAGCAGCTTACGGGACCCCACTGAAGCTTTCTTT